This T cell receptor beta chain was profiled in a study of T cells after yellow fever vaccination. On this clonotype itself: Antigen specificity is unknown.

The CDR3 has 14 residues. Looked up from germline, CDR1 is SGHRS and CDR2 is YFSETQ. V was cut by 0 bases and J by 2 bases, with 8 bases left in between. TCRdb re-called the 5' RACE reads with MiXCR, one entry per CDR3 protein. The sample includes 300,000 to 400,000 distinct CDR3 sequences, around 10% of them seen just once. Whole-study findings and limits: Abundant clonotypes from the bulk population could have been carried over as contaminants into FACS-sorted repertoires. The appearance of a small share of clonotypes in both CD4 and CD8 compartments was observed. After the booster, 95% to 98% of CD4 and about nine tenths of CD8 primary-response clones were re-detected.

V is TRBV5-1 and J is TRBJ2-5; no clear D. Sequences were derived from CD4+ T cells sorted from PBMCs, sampled 45 days after the yellow fever booster vaccination. This TCR derives from a man aged 18 to 30 who received the YFV17D yellow fever vaccine. CDR3 bases: TGCGCCAGCAGCTTGGAAAACTTTCAAGAGACCCAGTACTTC. It specifies CASSLENFQETQYF.